This T cell receptor beta chain was obtained from a study of cytomegalovirus exposure and HLA in healthy donors. Study results and caveats: Prior analysis indicated that the majority of TCR beta V segments exhibited productivity approximately 87% or approximately 30% of the time.

A remark on this clone: Antigen: not known.

With 60 Vbeta and 13 Jbeta primers, the PCR was carried out. Assay used: immunoSEQ multiplex PCR; TCRdb lists only in-frame clones, some missing. The data show 70,000 to 85,000 clones, 63% seen once. Germline assignment: CDR1 MGHRA and CDR2 YSYEKL. There are 16 residues in the CDR3. Trimming cost V 1 base and J 6 bases; bases outside gene matches: 8. The V gene is TRBV4-1, the J gene TRBJ1-5; TRBD1 matches at 8 bases. The sequenced material came from PBMCs. The TCR comes from a man in his thirties or forties in good health and CMV-seropositive. The CDR3, as DNA: TGCGCCAGCAGCCAAGGGTTGCCCAGGGGGCCTCAGCCCCAGCATTTT. Amino acid sequence: CASSQGLPRGPQPQHF.